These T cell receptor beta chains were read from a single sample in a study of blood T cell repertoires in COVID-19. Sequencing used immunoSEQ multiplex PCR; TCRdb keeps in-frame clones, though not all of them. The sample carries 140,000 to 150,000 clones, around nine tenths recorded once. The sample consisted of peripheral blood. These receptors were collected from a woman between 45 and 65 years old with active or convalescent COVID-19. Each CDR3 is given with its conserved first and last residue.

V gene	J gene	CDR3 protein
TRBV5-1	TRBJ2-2	CASSALAGGNTGELFF
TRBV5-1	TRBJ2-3	CASRHATSGGTDTQYF
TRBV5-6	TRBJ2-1	CASSHAGRGTGAYNEQFF
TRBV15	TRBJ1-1	CATSRPGQENTEAFF
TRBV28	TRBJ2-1	CASSLGPVEQFF
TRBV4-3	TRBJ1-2	CASSQDLTLNYGYTF
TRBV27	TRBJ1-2	CASSLTQRPNGYTF
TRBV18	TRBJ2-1	CASSPGLAGVGTAAFEQFF
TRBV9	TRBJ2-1	CASSVGQGVFHEQFF
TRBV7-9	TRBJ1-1	CASRLGQGVGDRAEAFF
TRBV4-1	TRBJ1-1	CASSPPQQGNTEAFF
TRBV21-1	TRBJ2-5	CASSRWEGEETQYF
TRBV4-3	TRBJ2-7	CASSPGTGGYEQYF
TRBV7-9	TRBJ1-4	CASSSLAAGILGKLFF
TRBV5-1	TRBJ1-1	CASSPGTAEAFF
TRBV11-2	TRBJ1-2	CASSLNEYGYTF
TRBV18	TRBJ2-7	CASSPGAGNEQYF
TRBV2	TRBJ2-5	CASRMSGGEQETQYF
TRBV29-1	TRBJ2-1	CSVRHVGTSGGAGDEQFF
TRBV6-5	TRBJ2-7	CASRLAKYEQYF
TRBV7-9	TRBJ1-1	CASSLGPGTGEAFF
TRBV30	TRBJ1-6	CAWKGLPGGNSPLHF
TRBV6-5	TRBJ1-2	CASSLSGVGYTF
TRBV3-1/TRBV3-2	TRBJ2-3	CASSQELWREGQDTQYF
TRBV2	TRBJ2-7	CAMPGGAGEQYF
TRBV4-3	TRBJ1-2	CASSQVTGAGGYTF
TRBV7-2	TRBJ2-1	CASSLGRRPEGEQFF
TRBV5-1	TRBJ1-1	CASSDQGVNTEAFF
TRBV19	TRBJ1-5	CASSNRDSVFQPQHF
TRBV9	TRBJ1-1	CASSVQTTRGTEAFF
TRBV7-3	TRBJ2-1	CASSLRSGTGANNEQFF
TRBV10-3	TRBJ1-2	CAIRGQGADGYTF
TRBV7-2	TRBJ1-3	CASSRGQSGNTIYF
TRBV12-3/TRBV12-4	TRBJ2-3	CASSRAGTDTQYF
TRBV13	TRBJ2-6	CASTTRGANVLTF
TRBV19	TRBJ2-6	CASSTGNRAGANVLTF
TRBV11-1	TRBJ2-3	CASSPGTSGSTDTQYF
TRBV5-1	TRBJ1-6	CASSPGQGRYNSPLHF
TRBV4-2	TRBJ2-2	CASSFAGGTGELFF
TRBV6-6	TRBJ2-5	CASSATSGRGETQYF
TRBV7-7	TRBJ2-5	CASSPRPGNGETQYF
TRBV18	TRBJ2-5	CASSLTSGQETQYF
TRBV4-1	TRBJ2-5	CATSGRFAPETQYF
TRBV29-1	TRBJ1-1	CSAGPQRTEAFF
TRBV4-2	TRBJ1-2	CASSQPGTGDYYGYTF
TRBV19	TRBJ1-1	CASSMNKGTAEAFF
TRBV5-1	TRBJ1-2	CASSLGRTGDYYGYTF
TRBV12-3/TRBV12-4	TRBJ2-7	CASSFRGYEQYF